This TCR beta chain stems from a study of blood T cells in healthy people across ages. This CDR3 has 12 residues. Germline V lookup: CDR1 SGDLS, CDR2 YYNGEE. About this clonotype itself: This clone may be a read error of a much larger clone one base away.

The second PCR ran about 6 to 11 cycles with a sample-barcoded 5' primer and J-beta primers. TCRdb analysed the 5' RACE reads with MiXCR anew, one entry per CDR3 protein. Of 550,000 to 800,000 distinct CDR3 sequences listed, more than 20% are singletons. V and J are TRBV9 and TRBJ2-5; D call uncertain. The closer fit of TRBJ2-1 to the DNA end suggests the J call may be wrong. This sequence was found in a man between 65 and 85 years old in good health. Sequenced input: blood. The CDR3 reads CASSGSNDEQFF. The CDR3 DNA reads as TGTGCCAGCAGCGGGAGTAACGATGAGCAGTTCTTC.